Each of the 11 T cell receptor beta chains below was sequenced from the same sample in a study of T cell responses to AZD1222 COVID-19 vaccine. TCRdb's copy holds only in-frame clones and misses some; the assay was immunoSEQ multiplex PCR. The sample comprises over 120,000 clones, 70% to 90% of which are singletons, and under 9.5% rests with the top ten. The sample here was peripheral blood, taken on day 0 of AZD1222 vaccination. The receptors come from an adult in good health.

This chain uses TRBV9 with TRBJ2-7; TRBD1 matches 9 bases. V was pared by 3 bases and J by 2 bases, with 9 bases of the junction left unmatched. Germline CDR1 is SGDLS and CDR2 is YYNGEE. This CDR3 comprises 16 residues. The CDR3 reads CASSADRDRVTYEQYF. In nucleotides, the CDR3 is TGTGCCAGCAGCGCCGACCGGGACAGGGTAACCTACGAGCAGTACTTC.

This clone was seen only once. The rearrangement links TRBV5-4 to TRBJ1-1; TRBD1 aligns across 8 bases. Germline-derived CDR1 and CDR2 are SGHNT and YYREEE (reference sequence). The CDR3 runs 15 residues. V trimming: 0 bases; J trimming: 6 bases; junction bases outside the gene matches: 7. CDR3 nucleotides: TGTGCCAGCAGCTTGGACGTGGGGACAGGCGCTGAAGCTTTCTTT. Its protein product is CASSLDVGTGAEAFF.

The CDR3 DNA follows: TGTGCCAGCAGAGCTTGGCAGGGGGGCGAGCAGTACTTC. Translation gives CASRAWQGGEQYF. This rearrangement joins TRBV12-3 or TRBV12-4 to TRBJ2-7; maybe TRBD1 (7 bases). The length of the CDR3 is 13 residues. V was clipped by 6 bases and J by 6 bases, with 15 bases between them.

The chain combines TRBV6-5 with TRBJ1-4; D is unclear. From germline, CDR1 is MNHEY and CDR2 SVGAGI. V was cut by 4 bases and J by 5 bases, with 11 bases left in between. The CDR3 has 14 amino acids. The CDR3: CASSLFLRNEKLFF. The CDR3 DNA reads TGTGCCAGCAGTTTATTTCTGAGAAATGAAAAACTGTTTTTT.

This clone was recorded only once. This sequence joins TRBV13 and TRBJ1-3, with no clear D. Trimming took 0 bases from V and 4 from J, leaving 4 bases between them. The germline gives CDR1 PRHDT, CDR2 FYEKMQ (reference sequence). CDR3 length equals 13 residues. CDR3 sequence (DNA): TGTGCCAGCAGCTTAGGGGCCGGAAACACCATATATTTT. It translates to CASSLGAGNTIYF.

This chain connects TRBV3-1 (or the pseudogene TRBV3-2) to TRBJ1-6; no reliable D call. The CDR3 contains 12 residues. Germline lookup yields CDR1 LGHDT and CDR2 YNNKEL (reference sequence). V was trimmed by 2 bases and J by 7 bases, leaving 3 bases between them. The DNA for the CDR3 is TGTGCCAGCAGCCAAAACAATTCACCCCTCCACTTT. This codes for CASSQNNSPLHF.

This clone was observed a single time. V gene TRBV3-1 (or the pseudogene TRBV3-2) combines with J gene TRBJ2-1; 9 nucleotides line up with TRBD1. CDR1 and CDR2 from the germline V gene are LGHDT and YNNKEL (reference sequence). J lost 6 bases, V lost 6 bases, and 3 bases had no gene match. The CDR3 loop spans 13 amino acids. The CDR3 DNA follows: TGTGCCAGCAGGACAGGGGGAGGCAATGAGCAGTTCTTC. Its protein product is CASRTGGGNEQFF.

The genes are TRBV7-2 and TRBJ2-1; perhaps TRBD1 as D (5 bases). Germline CDR1 SGHTA, CDR2 FQGNSA. V was pared by 2 bases and J by 5 bases, with 10 bases between. The CDR3 is 14 residues long. This chain's CDR3 is CASSLSGANNEQFF. The DNA for the CDR3 is TGTGCCAGCAGCTTAAGTGGGGCTAACAATGAGCAGTTCTTC.

The CDR3 sequence is CASFQGGDYNEQFF. The DNA for the CDR3 is TGTGCCAGCTTCCAGGGGGGGGACTACAATGAGCAGTTCTTC. This chain links TRBV6-5 with TRBJ2-1, with D perhaps matching TRBD1 or TRBD2 (7 bases each). CDR3 length: 14 residues. V lost 8 bases, J lost 3 bases, and 14 bases lay in between. Germline-derived CDR1 and CDR2 are MNHEY and SVGAGI.

CDR3 in amino acids: CASSLARQENEKLFF. The CDR3 DNA follows: TGTGCCAGCAGCTTAGCGCGGCAGGAGAATGAAAAACTGTTTTTT. The V gene is TRBV7-9, the J gene TRBJ1-4; D ambiguous. Germline lookup yields CDR1 SEHNR and CDR2 FQNEAQ (reference sequence). Trimming took 0 bases from V and 5 from J, leaving 10 bases between them. This CDR3 spans 15 amino acids.

This chain uses TRBV5-1 with TRBJ2-5, with a weak D call TRBD2 (5 bases). Germline lookup yields CDR1 SGHRS and CDR2 YFSETQ. This CDR3 region has 14 residues. V lost 5 bases and J 4 bases, leaving 15 bases between the germline ends. The DNA of the CDR3 is TGCGCCAGCAGTTGGAACGAGGGCATAGAGACCCAGTACTTC. Translated: CASSWNEGIETQYF.